The sequence of this T cell receptor beta chain was determined in a study of shared clonotypes between healthy human individuals. The count of this clone is one. This CDR3 region has 16 residues. The ends lost 3 bases at V and 9 bases at J; junction bases unmatched: 10. CDR1 is SNHLY, CDR2 FYNNEI, per germline. The protocol was immunoSEQ multiplex PCR, while the TCRdb copy is restricted to in-frame clones and leaves out a portion. The table lists roughly 1.4 million clones, about 98.5% of them singletons. The sequence came from a man aged 30-40 years in good health. The sequencing sample was made of naive CD4+ T cells sorted from blood. The sample's subset: CD45RA+ positively selected. The V and J genes are TRBV2 and TRBJ2-1, with 11 bases that match TRBD2. The CDR3 protein is CASSDGAASGRSEQFF. DNA for the CDR3: TGTGCCAGCAGTGACGGGGCTGCTAGCGGGAGGTCTGAGCAGTTCTTC.